The source of this T cell receptor beta chain is a study of T cells in Graves' hyperthyroidism and ophthalmopathy. General study findings and limits: Through a model of 13 V-J features, ophthalmopathy was separated from stable hyperthyroidism.

Per germline, CDR1 KGHDR and CDR2 SFDVKD. The CDR3 length is 16 residues. The trim removed 3 bases at V and 3 bases at J, leaving 2 bases unmatched. Patients aged 18 to 65 with hyperthyroidism were newly diagnosed, with duration under 2 months. In the case of this clonotype: Antigen specificity is unknown.

TCR beta CDR3 regions were amplified from RNA. First-round RT-PCR with HTBI primers amplified the TCR CDR3 region. One entry per CDR3 protein, called by TCRdb with MiXCR from the multiplex PCR reads. The sample contains about 580,000 distinct CDR3 sequences, around 42% of which appear only once. The chain recombines TRBV24-1 with TRBJ2-6; TRBD2 matches 9 bases. The clonotype was recovered from a woman between 18 and 30 years old with Graves' hyperthyroidism. Material: peripheral blood or thyroid tissue (not recorded which). CDR3 DNA sequence: TGTGCCACCAGTGATGTTAGCGGGAGTGGGGCCAACGTCCTGACTTTC. Amino acids: CATSDVSGSGANVLTF.